This T cell receptor beta chain was sequenced for a study of siplizumab effects on memory and regulatory T cells. Germline V CDR1 and CDR2: MGHDK, SYGVNS. V shed 1 base and J shed 3 bases, with 7 bases lying between them. This CDR3 comprises 13 residues. Produced via immunoSEQ multiplex PCR; TCRdb's table is partial and in-frame only. The table lists some 110,000 clones, roughly 92% of them singletons. Broader study findings: A small minority of alloreactive clones were mapped to unstimulated subsets. It seemed that naive T cells were more diverse than memory cells and were major contributors to the alloresponse. Treg-derived clones made up an average of around 75% of mappable alloreactive CD4+ clones with siplizumab and over 25% in controls. Left unconfirmed was the suppressive function of proliferating Tregs from siplizumab cultures.

This clone was detected only a few times. Its antigen is not identified. The receptor was derived from a human donor in good health. The sample consisted of Tregs sorted from blood. The chain uses TRBV25-1 and TRBJ2-7; no firm D call. The CDR3 nucleotides read TGTGCCAGCAGTGAATCGGGCCTCTACGAGCAGTACTTC. This sequence encodes CASSESGLYEQYF.